These 27 T cell receptor beta chains came from one sample sequenced in a study of blood T cells in healthy people across ages (dated by TCRdb to the mid-2010s). The library was built by means of 5' RACE. Instrument used: Illumina HiSeq 2500. The second PCR ran for about 6 to 12 cycles and used a J-beta primer mix along with a sample-barcoded 5' primer. TCRdb handled the public reads itself, with Q25 trimming in fastp and clone calling in MiXCR, and kept productive beta chains. Each record represents a unique CDR3 protein, reported with the most common genes and DNA among its rows. The sample table holds roughly 700,000 distinct CDR3 sequences, of which roughly 25% were seen once. The ten largest clones capture more than 7.5% of the sample. These data were also filed under a second study, of T cells of mothers and their children.

Input material: blood. These receptor sequences come from a boy aged 10-17 years in good health.

CDR3 sequence: CASRLIGGNEQYV. The DNA for the CDR3 is TGTGCCAGCAGATTAATAGGGGGGAACGAGCAGTACGTC. The gene calls are TRBV7-2 and TRBJ2-5; the D gene could be TRBD1 or TRBD2 (6 bases each). TRBJ2-7 explains the end of the DNA better; the J call may be wrong. This CDR3 has 13 amino acids. CDR1 and CDR2 from the germline V gene are SGHTA and FQGNSA.

This clonotype was seen a handful of times. The rearrangement links TRBV28 to TRBJ2-5; D is uncertain. V was cut by 7 bases and J by 1 base, with 7 bases left in between. The CDR3 extends over 12 amino acids. CDR1 and CDR2 (germline): MDHEN, SYDVKM. Written as DNA, the CDR3 is TGTGCCAGCAAGGCTGGCCAAGAGACCCAGTACTTC. Translation gives CASKAGQETQYF.

The CDR3 reads CSARDRASGYTF. CDR3 nucleotide sequence: TGCAGTGCCCGTGACAGGGCCTCTGGCTACACCTTC. The rearrangement joins TRBV20-1 to TRBJ1-2, with TRBD1 identical over 7 bases. The V gene end was trimmed by 6 bases and the J gene end by 7 bases; junction bases not matched to a gene: 8. Germline CDR1 DFQATT, CDR2 SNEGSKA (reference sequence). CDR3 length: 12 amino acids.

The CDR3 sequence is CASSLKLAETQETQYF. The CDR3 DNA reads as TGTGCCAGCAGCTTAAAACTAGCGGAAACCCAAGAGACCCAGTACTTC. The chain links TRBV7-3 to TRBJ2-5, with 8 nucleotides matching TRBD2. Germline V gives CDR1 SGHTA, CDR2 FQGTGA. This CDR3 region has 16 residues. The V segment lost 1 base and the J segment 1 base; nucleotides outside the gene matches: 5. The entire variable domain, with the rest obtained from reference TRBV7-3 and TRBJ2-5, is as follows: GAGVSQTPSNKVTEKGKYVELRCDPISGHTALYWYRQSLGQGPEFLIYFQGTGAADDSGLPNDRFFAVRPEGSVSTLKIQRTERGDSAVYLCASSLKLAETQETQYFGPGTRLLVL.

CDR3 region: CSARGQAGSYEQYF. The DNA of the CDR3 is TGCAGTGCTAGAGGACAGGCGGGCTCCTACGAGCAGTACTTC. This sequence joins TRBV20-1 and TRBJ2-7; D perhaps matches TRBD1 (6 bases). This CDR3 contains 14 residues. Looked up from germline, CDR1 is DFQATT and CDR2 is SNEGSKA (reference sequence). Trimming shortened V by 1 base and J by 0 bases, and 10 bases separated the two germline ends.

This clonotype was seen a handful of times. The genes are TRBV5-5 and TRBJ2-7; a weak D match, TRBD2 (6 bases). Per the germline V gene, CDR1 is SGHKS and CDR2 is YYEKEE (reference sequence). Trimming pared 0 bases from V and 3 bases from J, leaving 10 bases between. CDR3 size: 14 residues. The CDR3 DNA is TGTGCCAGCAGCTTGGCTCTAGCGTTCTACGAGCAGTACTTC. It encodes CASSLALAFYEQYF.

This CDR3 reads CASKPRLENEKLFF. The CDR3 DNA is TGTGCCAGCAAGCCACGTCTGGAGAATGAAAAACTGTTTTTT. The chain has TRBV6-1 and TRBJ1-4, with no clear D. This CDR3 spans 14 amino acids. V lost 7 bases to trimming and J lost 5 bases, with 14 bases between them. In germline, CDR1 is MNHNS, CDR2 SASEGT.

This clonotype showed up just a few times. The J gene is TRBJ1-3, the V gene TRBV5-1; D remains ambiguous. Trimming left V 5 bases short and J 2 bases short, with 8 bases between. The germline gives CDR1 SGHRS, CDR2 YFSETQ. The CDR3 is made up of 13 amino acids. The CDR3 sequence: CASRPDTGNTIYF. DNA for the CDR3: TGCGCCAGCAGGCCCGACACTGGAAACACCATATATTTT.

V gene TRBV28 combines with J gene TRBJ2-7; 13 bases align to TRBD2. Germline CDR1 is MDHEN and CDR2 is SYDVKM. With 4 bases clipped from V and 0 bases from J, the junction kept 12 bases outside the gene matches. CDR3 size: 19 residues. The CDR3 DNA is TGTGCCAGCAGTTACCGACTAGCGGGAGGACCTCGGTCCTCCTACGAGCAGTACTTC. It is translated as CASSYRLAGGPRSSYEQYF.

The V and J genes are TRBV12-3 or TRBV12-4 and TRBJ2-5; TRBD2 matches at 10 bases. The CDR3 sequence is 16 residues long. J lost 4 bases, V lost 2 bases, and 7 bases had no gene match. CDR3 protein: CASSLSGGALRETQYF. Written as DNA, the CDR3 is TGTGCCAGCAGTTTAAGCGGGGGGGCCTTGAGAGAGACCCAGTACTTC.

Notes on this clonotype: At one boundary the junction diverges from the germline segment, which might be a read error. The genes are TRBV7-7 and TRBJ2-5; D perhaps matches TRBD2 (6 bases). This CDR3 spans 17 amino acids. Germline lookup yields CDR1 SSHAT and CDR2 FNYEAQ (reference sequence). CDR3 coding DNA: TGTGCTAGCAGCCCCTGGGGCGGGGCGGCCTACCAAGAGACCCAGTACTTC. This gives the protein CASSPWGGAAYQETQYF.

This clonotype was detected only a few times. The chain employs TRBV6-1 and TRBJ2-5, with D possibly matching TRBD2 (6 bases). V lost 6 bases and J lost 2, with 16 bases in between. In germline, CDR1 is MNHNS, CDR2 SASEGT. There are 15 residues in the CDR3. Here the CDR3 DNA reads TGTGCCAGCAGGAGGACGCACGGGGGACAAGAGACCCAGTACTTC. Its protein is CASRRTHGGQETQYF.

There are a few counts of this clonotype. This chain joins TRBV9 and TRBJ2-1; D is unresolved. V was pared by 0 bases and J by 6 bases, with 10 bases between. Germline CDR1 and CDR2: SGDLS and YYNGEE. The CDR3 consists of 14 residues. CDR3 sequence (DNA): TGTGCCAGCAGCGTAGTCAGAAATTCCAATGAGCAGTTCTTC. Its protein product is CASSVVRNSNEQFF.

This chain connects TRBV4-1 to TRBJ2-7; 11 bases match TRBD1. Trimming cost V 2 bases and J 3 bases; bases outside gene matches: 6. The CDR3 contains 16 residues. Germline V gene data show CDR1 as MGHRA and CDR2 as YSYEKL. CDR3 residues: CASSQTWTGGVYEQYF. The DNA for the CDR3 is TGCGCCAGCAGCCAAACCTGGACAGGGGGCGTCTACGAGCAGTACTTC.

The table lists this clonotype with a few counts. V usage is TRBV7-2 and J usage is TRBJ2-5; 10 nucleotides line up with TRBD1. The CDR3 runs to 15 residues. Germline CDR1 is SGHTA and CDR2 is FQGNSA. Trimming cost V 5 bases and J 3 bases; bases outside gene matches: 6. The CDR3 loop is CASSLVDRGEETQYF. Here the CDR3 DNA reads TGTGCCAGCAGCCTCGTGGACAGGGGGGAAGAGACCCAGTACTTC. Based on the CDR3 plus reference TRBV7-2 and TRBJ2-5, the full variable domain is GAGVSQSPSNKVTEKGKDVELRCDPISGHTALYWYRQSLGQGLEFLIYFQGNSAPDKSGLPSDRFSAERTGGSVSTLTIQRTQQEDSAVYLCASSLVDRGEETQYFGPGTRLLVL.

A few counts support this clonotype. This chain links TRBV21-1 with TRBJ2-5. TRBV21-1 has pseudogene status. CDR3 length: 16 amino acids. The CDR3 loop reads CASRRVSQKEEETQYF. CDR3 sequence (DNA): TGTGCCAGCAGAAGAGTATCACAAAAAGAGGAAGAGACCCAGTACTTC.

This chain joins TRBV7-8 and TRBJ2-6; no reliable D call. The CDR3 loop spans 16 amino acids. Germline CDR1 SGHVS, CDR2 FQNEAQ. Trimming cost V 5 bases and J 0 bases, with 11 bases left between them. The CDR3 sequence is CASSVQAYSGANVLTF. The CDR3 DNA is TGTGCCAGCAGCGTTCAGGCGTACTCTGGGGCCAACGTCCTGACTTTC.

This clonotype was detected a few times. This chain joins TRBV4-2 and TRBJ1-5; the match to TRBD1 covers 9 bases. V lost 5 bases, J lost 9 bases, and 8 bases stayed unmatched. Germline CDR1 LGHNA, CDR2 YNFKEQ. The length of the CDR3 is 14 residues. CDR3 sequence (DNA): TGTGCCAGCAGCATAGACAGGGGGTCTGGGCCCCAGCATTTT. Its translation: CASSIDRGSGPQHF.

This chain links TRBV12-5 with TRBJ1-1, with D uncertain. In germline, CDR1 is LGHNT, CDR2 FRNRAP. This CDR3 has 15 amino acids. V lost 3 bases and J lost 1, with 12 bases in between. Here the CDR3 DNA reads TGTGCTAGTGGTTTCGCCCTAGGTTCGAACACTGAAGCTTTCTTT. This translates into CASGFALGSNTEAFF. Full variable domain (rest looked up from reference TRBV12-5 and TRBJ1-1): DARVTQTPRHKVTEMGQEVTMRCQPILGHNTVFWYRQTMMQGLELLAYFRNRAPLDDSGMPKDRFSAEMPDATLATLKIQPSEPRDSAVYFCASGFALGSNTEAFFGQGTRLTVV.

The J gene is TRBJ2-5, the V gene TRBV4-1; maybe TRBD1 (5 bases). This CDR3 spans 14 amino acids. V was pared by 2 bases and J by 4 bases, with 11 bases between. CDR1 is MGHRA, CDR2 YSYEKL, per germline. The CDR3 loop reads CASSQTQGGETQYF. The CDR3 bases are TGCGCCAGCAGCCAAACCCAGGGCGGAGAGACCCAGTACTTC.

This clonotype was seen more than once but under ten times. The V gene is TRBV20-1, the J gene TRBJ1-1, with D tentatively TRBD1 (5 bases). Germline CDR1 and CDR2: DFQATT and SNEGSKA (reference sequence). The V and J ends lost 6 bases and 0 bases respectively, with 17 bases between them. This CDR3 region has 15 residues. The CDR3 loop is CSARVAPGLNTEAFF. DNA of the CDR3: TGCAGTGCCAGGGTCGCGCCCGGCTTGAACACTGAAGCTTTCTTT.

The chain recombines TRBV28 with TRBJ2-7, with a tentative D call TRBD1 (6 bases). Germline CDR1 is MDHEN and CDR2 is SYDVKM. The CDR3 loop spans 12 amino acids. Trimming pared 11 bases from V and 1 base from J, leaving 12 bases between. The CDR3 DNA follows: TGTGCCGTACAGGGTGCGTCCTACGAGCAGTACTTC. Residues: CAVQGASYEQYF.

CDR3 DNA sequence: TGCAGTGCTCCCCAGGACAGCACAGATACGCAGTATTTT. Its protein product is CSAPQDSTDTQYF. This chain connects TRBV20-1 to TRBJ2-3; the D is unclear. The CDR3 loop spans 13 amino acids. The V and J ends lost 5 bases and 0 bases respectively, with 9 bases between them. The germline V gene has CDR1 DFQATT and CDR2 SNEGSKA (reference sequence).

This chain links TRBV3-1 with TRBJ2-2; 8 nucleotides line up with TRBD1. Germline CDR1 is LGHDT and CDR2 is YNNKEL (reference sequence). CDR3 length: 17 residues. Trimming removed 1 base from V and 4 bases from J; junction bases left unmatched: 8. The CDR3 protein is CASSQGVVGQGTGELFF. CDR3 DNA: TGTGCCAGCAGCCAAGGGGTCGTAGGACAGGGCACCGGGGAGCTGTTTTTT. The full variable domain, with the rest looked up from reference TRBV3-1 and TRBJ2-2, is DTAVSQTPKYLVTQMGNDKSIKCEQNLGHDTMYWYKQDSKKFLKIMFSYNNKELIINETVPNRFSPKSPDKAHLNLHINSLELGDSAVYFCASSQGVVGQGTGELFFGEGSRLTVL.

This clonotype was seen a few times. This chain connects TRBV11-2 to TRBJ1-4, with unresolved D. V was pared by 7 bases and J by 0 bases, with 18 bases between. The germline gives CDR1 SGHAT, CDR2 FQNNGV. The CDR3 loop spans 17 amino acids. The CDR3 spells CASNRGVGSATNEKLFF. Here the CDR3 DNA reads TGTGCCAGCAACCGCGGGGTGGGGAGTGCAACTAATGAAAAACTGTTTTTT.

This clonotype has more than one count but fewer than ten. The CDR3 spells CASSIQGSDGYTF. CDR3 sequence (DNA): TGTGCCAGCAGTATCCAGGGTTCGGATGGCTACACCTTC. The chain uses TRBV12-3 or TRBV12-4 and TRBJ1-2; the D gene is possibly TRBD1 (5 bases). The CDR3 is 13 residues long. V lost 5 bases to trimming and J lost 6 bases, with 13 bases between them.

This clonotype has just a few counts. The chain joins TRBV7-9 to TRBJ2-1; 10 bases fit TRBD2. Trimming cost V 5 bases and J 5 bases; bases outside gene matches: 6. The germline V gene encodes CDR1 SEHNR and CDR2 FQNEAQ (reference sequence). The CDR3 spans 15 residues. This CDR3 reads CASSMSGGVNNEQFF. CDR3 sequence (DNA): TGTGCCAGCAGCATGAGCGGGGGGGTCAACAATGAGCAGTTCTTC.